The rows below give T cell receptor beta chains drawn from one sample of a study of T-cell reconstitution after alpha-beta-depleted transplantation in children. TCRdb processed the PCR reads anew with MiXCR; each CDR3 protein has one entry. The data contain hundreds of thousands of distinct CDR3 sequences, around 12% of them seen just once; the ten biggest clones take up about 5.4%. Sequencing was performed on PBMCs from the stem cell graft donor, taken from the stem cell graft. All receptors come from a human donor who donated a stem cell graft to a child with combined immunodeficiency. CDR3s leave out the opening cysteine and the closing phenylalanine or tryptophan. Clone size is stated in some rows and not others, as once, few, many or a class when expanded.

cdr3_aa: ASSPQRGYNEQF
v_call: TRBV18
clone_size: few
j_call: TRBJ2-1

cdr3_aa: ASSVPPGPQY
v_call: TRBV9
clone_size: .
j_call: TRBJ2-3

cdr3_aa: ASSSPRGSTSGINNEQF
v_call: TRBV6-2/TRBV6-3
clone_size: few
j_call: TRBJ2-1

cdr3_aa: ASSLEAGGGYEQY
v_call: TRBV5-1
clone_size: .
j_call: TRBJ2-7

cdr3_aa: AWRAGGRAETQY
v_call: TRBV30
clone_size: .
j_call: TRBJ2-5

cdr3_aa: ASSPLAGIRTDTQY
v_call: TRBV5-5
clone_size: .
j_call: TRBJ2-3

cdr3_aa: ASSVDRFREAF
v_call: TRBV12-3/TRBV12-4
clone_size: .
j_call: TRBJ1-1

cdr3_aa: ASSLQQGDQPQH
v_call: TRBV5-6
clone_size: many
j_call: TRBJ1-5

cdr3_aa: ASSSWSPDTQY
v_call: TRBV12-3/TRBV12-4
clone_size: .
j_call: TRBJ2-3

cdr3_aa: AWSAGNTIY
v_call: TRBV30
clone_size: few
j_call: TRBJ1-3

cdr3_aa: ASSLTSFGDEQY
v_call: TRBV7-8
clone_size: many
j_call: TRBJ2-7

cdr3_aa: ASQPGTCSYEQY
v_call: TRBV9
clone_size: .
j_call: TRBJ2-7

cdr3_aa: ASSRGRENEQF
v_call: TRBV7-3
clone_size: many
j_call: TRBJ2-1

cdr3_aa: ASSSTLGCSYNEQF
v_call: TRBV6-2/TRBV6-3
clone_size: many
j_call: TRBJ2-1

cdr3_aa: ASGAGRSTGELF
v_call: TRBV7-2
clone_size: few
j_call: TRBJ2-2

cdr3_aa: ASSQDLRTGELF
v_call: TRBV4-3
clone_size: .
j_call: TRBJ2-2

cdr3_aa: SASQQGPSYEQY
v_call: TRBV20-1
clone_size: many
j_call: TRBJ2-7

cdr3_aa: ASSFYGQGRETQY
v_call: TRBV28
clone_size: few
j_call: TRBJ2-5

cdr3_aa: SAGDTSYEQY
v_call: TRBV20-1
clone_size: .
j_call: TRBJ2-7

cdr3_aa: ASSTGGNYRDNEQF
v_call: TRBV13
clone_size: .
j_call: TRBJ2-1

cdr3_aa: ASRPGTGGFNEQF
v_call: TRBV12-3/TRBV12-4
clone_size: many
j_call: TRBJ2-1

cdr3_aa: ASSLQRERSYEQY
v_call: TRBV5-1
clone_size: .
j_call: TRBJ2-7

cdr3_aa: ASSLDIVGFSGNTIY
v_call: TRBV12-3/TRBV12-4
clone_size: once
j_call: TRBJ1-3

cdr3_aa: SVEPSNEQF
v_call: TRBV29-1
clone_size: .
j_call: TRBJ2-1

cdr3_aa: ASSQDRRNNEQF
v_call: TRBV7-3
clone_size: few
j_call: TRBJ2-1